The clone carrying this T cell receptor beta chain is large. What it recognizes is unknown. Each library started from roughly 15 ng of total RNA using the QIAseq Immune Repertoire TCR panel. TCRdb itself ran the reads through MiXCR, one entry per CDR3 protein. Here the sample spans 450 to 550 distinct CDR3 sequences, around 9% being singletons. Sorting of live CD3+CD8+TCRalphabeta+ cells by PD-1 and/or TIGIT gave four subsets. V dropped 4 bases and J dropped 1 base, with 8 bases sitting between them. CDR3 length equals 14 residues. CDR1 SGHDN and CDR2 FVKESK come from the germline V gene. These data come from a study of circulating CD8 cells and anti-PD-1 response in melanoma. Overall study results and limits: Published repertoire comparisons used only baseline and M1 samples from a small cohort with few responders. Previously treated and treatment-naive patients were pooled together.

Sequencing used CD8+ T cells from PBMCs, obtained at baseline or after one month of anti-PD-1 therapy (not recorded which). The chain uses TRBV14 and TRBJ2-1, with D maybe TRBD1 (6 bases). The sequence was obtained from a human donor with melanoma. This chain's CDR3 is CASSRQVSYNEQFF. In DNA form, the CDR3 reads TGTGCCAGCAGCCGACAGGTTTCCTACAATGAGCAGTTCTTC.